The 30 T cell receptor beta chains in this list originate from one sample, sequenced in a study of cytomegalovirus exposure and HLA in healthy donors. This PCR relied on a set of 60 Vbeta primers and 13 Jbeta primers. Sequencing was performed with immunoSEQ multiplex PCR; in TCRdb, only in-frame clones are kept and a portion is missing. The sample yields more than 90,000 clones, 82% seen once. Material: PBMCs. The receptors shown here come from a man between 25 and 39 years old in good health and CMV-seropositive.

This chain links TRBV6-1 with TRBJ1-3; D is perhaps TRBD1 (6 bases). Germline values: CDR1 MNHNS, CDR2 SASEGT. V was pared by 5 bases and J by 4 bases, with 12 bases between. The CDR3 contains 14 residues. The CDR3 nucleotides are TGTGCCAGCAGTCCTCGGGACATAGGAAACACCATATATTTT. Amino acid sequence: CASSPRDIGNTIYF.

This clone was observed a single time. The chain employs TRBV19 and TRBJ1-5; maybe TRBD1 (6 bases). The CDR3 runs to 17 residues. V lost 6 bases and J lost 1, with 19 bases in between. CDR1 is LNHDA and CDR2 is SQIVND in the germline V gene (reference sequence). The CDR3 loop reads CASRQGRGAVSNQPQHF. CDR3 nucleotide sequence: TGTGCCAGTAGACAAGGACGGGGGGCGGTAAGCAATCAGCCCCAGCATTTT.

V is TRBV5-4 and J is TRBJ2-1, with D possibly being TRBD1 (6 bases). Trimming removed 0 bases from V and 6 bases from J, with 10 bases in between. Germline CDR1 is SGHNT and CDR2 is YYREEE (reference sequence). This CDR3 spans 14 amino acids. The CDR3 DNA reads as TGTGCCAGCAGCTTGGACAGGGTTGGCAATGAGCAGTTCTTC. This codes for CASSLDRVGNEQFF.

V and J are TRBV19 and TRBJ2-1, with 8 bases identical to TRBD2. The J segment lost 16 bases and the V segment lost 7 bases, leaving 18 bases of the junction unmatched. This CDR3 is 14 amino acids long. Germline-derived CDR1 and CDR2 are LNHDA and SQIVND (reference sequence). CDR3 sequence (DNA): TGTGCCAGTACCTCCTTGGGTAGCGGGACCCGGTCCTTCTTC. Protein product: CASTSLGSGTRSFF.

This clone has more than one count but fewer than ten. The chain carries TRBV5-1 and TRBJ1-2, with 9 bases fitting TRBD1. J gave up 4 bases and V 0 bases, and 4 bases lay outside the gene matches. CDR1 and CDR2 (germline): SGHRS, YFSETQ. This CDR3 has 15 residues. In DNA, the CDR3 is TGCGCCAGCAGCTTGGACTGGGACAGGGTCTATGGCTACACCTTC. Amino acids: CASSLDWDRVYGYTF.

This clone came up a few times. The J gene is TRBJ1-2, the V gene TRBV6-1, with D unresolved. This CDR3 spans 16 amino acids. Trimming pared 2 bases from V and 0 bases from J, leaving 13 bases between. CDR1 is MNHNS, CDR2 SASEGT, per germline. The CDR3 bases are TGTGCCAGCAGTGAACGGGGTATGGGCCCTAACTATGGCTACACCTTC. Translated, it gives CASSERGMGPNYGYTF.

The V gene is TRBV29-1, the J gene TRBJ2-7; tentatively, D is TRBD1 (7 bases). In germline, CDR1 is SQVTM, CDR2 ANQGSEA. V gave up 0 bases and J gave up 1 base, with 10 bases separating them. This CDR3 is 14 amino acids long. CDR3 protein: CSVEDAGGSYEQYF. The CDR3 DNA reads TGCAGCGTTGAAGACGCAGGGGGGTCCTACGAGCAGTACTTC.

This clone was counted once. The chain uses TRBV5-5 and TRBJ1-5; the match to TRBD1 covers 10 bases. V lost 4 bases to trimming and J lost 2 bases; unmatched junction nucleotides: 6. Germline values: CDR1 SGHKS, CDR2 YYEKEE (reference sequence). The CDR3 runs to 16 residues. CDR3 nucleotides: TGTGCCAGCAGCCCGGGCGGGACAGGGGGCAATCAGCCCCAGCATTTT. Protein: CASSPGGTGGNQPQHF.

The CDR3 spells CASSSVGTLPYEQYV. The CDR3 DNA is TGTGCCAGCAGCTCGGTCGGGACTCTCCCCTACGAGCAGTACGTC. This sequence joins TRBV5-6 and TRBJ2-7; D is perhaps TRBD2 (6 bases). The CDR3 runs 15 residues. The V gene lost 3 bases and the J gene lost 2 bases, with 15 bases spanning the gap. The germline gives CDR1 SGHDT, CDR2 YYEEEE.

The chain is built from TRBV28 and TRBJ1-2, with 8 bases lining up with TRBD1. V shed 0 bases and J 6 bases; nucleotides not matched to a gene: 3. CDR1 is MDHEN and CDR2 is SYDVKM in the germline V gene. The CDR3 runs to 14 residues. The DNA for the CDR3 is TGTGCCAGCAGTTTATGGCAGGGGGCCGATGGCTACACCTTC. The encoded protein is CASSLWQGADGYTF.

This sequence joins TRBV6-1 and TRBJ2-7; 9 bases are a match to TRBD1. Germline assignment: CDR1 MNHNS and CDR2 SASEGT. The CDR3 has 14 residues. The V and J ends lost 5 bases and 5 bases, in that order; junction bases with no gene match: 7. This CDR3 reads CASSHRGPPNEQYF. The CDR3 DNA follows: TGTGCCAGCAGTCACAGGGGGCCGCCCAACGAGCAGTACTTC.

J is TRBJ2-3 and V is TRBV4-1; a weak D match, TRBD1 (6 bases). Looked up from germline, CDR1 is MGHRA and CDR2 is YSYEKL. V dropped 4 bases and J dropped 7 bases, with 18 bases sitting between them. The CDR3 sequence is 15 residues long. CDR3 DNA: TGCGCCAGCAGCCCAGGCATCACAGGGAGAAATACGCAGTATTTT. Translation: CASSPGITGRNTQYF.

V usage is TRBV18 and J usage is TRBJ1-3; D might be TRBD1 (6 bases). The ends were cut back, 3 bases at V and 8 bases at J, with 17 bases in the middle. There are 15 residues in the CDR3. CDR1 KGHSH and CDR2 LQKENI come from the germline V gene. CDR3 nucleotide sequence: TGTGCCAGCTCACCTCAGGGGCCGGGAATAGACACCATATATTTT. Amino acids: CASSPQGPGIDTIYF.

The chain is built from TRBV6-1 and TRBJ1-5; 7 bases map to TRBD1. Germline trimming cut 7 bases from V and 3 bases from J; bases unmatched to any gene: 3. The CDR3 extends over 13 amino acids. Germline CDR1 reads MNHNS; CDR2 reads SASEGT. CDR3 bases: TGTGCCAGCACGGGACAGCTCAATCAGCCCCAGCATTTT. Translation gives CASTGQLNQPQHF.

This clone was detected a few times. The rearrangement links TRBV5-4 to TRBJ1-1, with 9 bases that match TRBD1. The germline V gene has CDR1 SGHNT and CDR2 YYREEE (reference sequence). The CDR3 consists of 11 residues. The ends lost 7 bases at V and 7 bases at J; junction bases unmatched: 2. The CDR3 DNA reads TGTGCCAGCCTGGACAGGGGTGAAGCTTTCTTT. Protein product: CASLDRGEAFF.

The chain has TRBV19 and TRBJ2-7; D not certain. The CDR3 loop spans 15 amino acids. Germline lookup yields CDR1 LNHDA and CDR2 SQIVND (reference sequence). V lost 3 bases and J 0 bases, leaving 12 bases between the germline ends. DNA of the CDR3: TGTGCCAGTAGTATCAGCGCGGATAGCTCCTACGAGCAGTACGTC. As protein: CASSISADSSYEQYV.

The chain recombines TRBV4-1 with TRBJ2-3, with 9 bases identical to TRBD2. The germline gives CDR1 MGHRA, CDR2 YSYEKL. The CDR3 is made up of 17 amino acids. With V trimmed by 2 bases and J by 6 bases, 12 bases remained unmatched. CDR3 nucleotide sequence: TGCGCCAGCAGCCAAAGAGGAGGAGGCGGGGGGGCGGATACGCAGTATTTT. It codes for CASSQRGGGGGADTQYF.

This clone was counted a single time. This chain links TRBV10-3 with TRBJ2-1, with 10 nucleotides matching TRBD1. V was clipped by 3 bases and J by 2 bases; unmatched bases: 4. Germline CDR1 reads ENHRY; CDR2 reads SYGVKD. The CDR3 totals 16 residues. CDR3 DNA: TGTGCCATCAGTGACCCGGGACAGGGGACCTACAATGAGCAGTTCTTC. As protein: CAISDPGQGTYNEQFF.

The CDR3 here is CAWDRNYGYTF. CDR3 nucleotide sequence: TGTGCCTGGGATAGAAACTATGGCTACACCTTC. V gene TRBV30 combines with J gene TRBJ1-2, with no clear D. CDR3 length: 11 amino acids. V lost 5 bases and J lost 2, with 6 bases in between. Germline V CDR1 and CDR2: GTSNPN, SVGIG (reference sequence).

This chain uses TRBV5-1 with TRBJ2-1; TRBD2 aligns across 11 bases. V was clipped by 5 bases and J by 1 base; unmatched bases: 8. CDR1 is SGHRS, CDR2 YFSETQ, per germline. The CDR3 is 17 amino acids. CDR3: CASSSGTSGQSYNEQFF. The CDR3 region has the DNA TGCGCCAGCAGTTCCGGGACTAGCGGACAATCCTACAATGAGCAGTTCTTC. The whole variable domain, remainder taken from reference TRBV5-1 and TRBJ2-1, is KAGVTQTPRYLIKTRGQQVTLSCSPISGHRSVSWYQQTPGQGLQFLFEYFSETQRNKGNFPGRFSGRQFSNSRSEMNVSTLELGDSALYLCASSSGTSGQSYNEQFFGPGTRLTVL.

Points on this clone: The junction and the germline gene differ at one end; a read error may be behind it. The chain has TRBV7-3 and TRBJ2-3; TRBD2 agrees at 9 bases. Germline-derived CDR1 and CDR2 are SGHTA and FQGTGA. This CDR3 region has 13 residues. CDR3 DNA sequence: TGTGCCAGCAGCTTAGGGCGTGGGACTAGCCCGGATTTT. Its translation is CASSLGRGTSPDF.

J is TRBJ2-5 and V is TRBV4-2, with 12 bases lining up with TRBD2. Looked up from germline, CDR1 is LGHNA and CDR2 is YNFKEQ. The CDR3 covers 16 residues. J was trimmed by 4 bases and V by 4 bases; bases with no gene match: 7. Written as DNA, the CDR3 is TGTGCCAGCAGCCCACGACTAGCGGGAGTTACAGAGACCCAGTACTTC. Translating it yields CASSPRLAGVTETQYF.

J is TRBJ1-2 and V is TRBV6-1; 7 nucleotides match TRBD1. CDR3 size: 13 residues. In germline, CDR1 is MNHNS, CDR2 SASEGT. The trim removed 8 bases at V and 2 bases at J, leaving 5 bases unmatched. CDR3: CASPGGSNYGYTF. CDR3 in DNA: TGTGCCAGCCCAGGGGGTTCCAACTATGGCTACACCTTC.

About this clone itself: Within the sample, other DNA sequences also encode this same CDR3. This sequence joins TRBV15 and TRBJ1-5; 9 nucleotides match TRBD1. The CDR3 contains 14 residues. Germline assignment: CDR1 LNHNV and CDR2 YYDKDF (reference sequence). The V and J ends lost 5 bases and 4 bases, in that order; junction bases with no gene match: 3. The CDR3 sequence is CATSRDRANQPQHF. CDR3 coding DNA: TGTGCCACCAGCCGGGACAGGGCTAATCAGCCCCAGCATTTT.

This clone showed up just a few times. The CDR3 DNA follows: TGTGCCAGCTCACCACCCGGGATTAACACTGAAGCTTTCTTT. Its translation is CASSPPGINTEAFF. The V gene is TRBV18, the J gene TRBJ1-1; no definite D call. Trimming left V 0 bases short and J 2 bases short, with 7 bases between. The CDR3 loop spans 14 amino acids. CDR1 KGHSH and CDR2 LQKENI come from the germline V gene.

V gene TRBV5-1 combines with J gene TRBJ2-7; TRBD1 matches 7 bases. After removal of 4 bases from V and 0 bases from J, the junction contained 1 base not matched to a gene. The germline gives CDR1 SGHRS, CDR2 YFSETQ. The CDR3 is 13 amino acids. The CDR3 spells CASSGDSSYEQYF. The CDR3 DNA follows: TGCGCCAGCAGCGGGGACAGCTCCTACGAGCAGTACTTC.

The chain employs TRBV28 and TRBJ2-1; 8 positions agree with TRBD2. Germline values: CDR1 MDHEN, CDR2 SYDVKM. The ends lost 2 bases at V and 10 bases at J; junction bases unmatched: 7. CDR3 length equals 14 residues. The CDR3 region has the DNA TGTGCCAGCAGTTTAAGCGGGGGCTCCCGCGAGCAGTTCTTC. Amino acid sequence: CASSLSGGSREQFF. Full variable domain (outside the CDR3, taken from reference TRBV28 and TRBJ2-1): DVKVTQSSRYLVKRTGEKVFLECVQDMDHENMFWYRQDPGLGLRLIYFSYDVKMKEKGDIPEGYSVSREKKERFSLILESASTNQTSMYLCASSLSGGSREQFFGPGTRLTVL.

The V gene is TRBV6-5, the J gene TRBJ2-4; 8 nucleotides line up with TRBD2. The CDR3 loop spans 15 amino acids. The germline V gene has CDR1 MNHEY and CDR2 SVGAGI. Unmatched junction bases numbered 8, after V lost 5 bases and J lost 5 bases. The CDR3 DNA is TGTGCCAGCAGTCGATCCGGGACTAGGCAAAACATTCAGTACTTC. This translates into CASSRSGTRQNIQYF.

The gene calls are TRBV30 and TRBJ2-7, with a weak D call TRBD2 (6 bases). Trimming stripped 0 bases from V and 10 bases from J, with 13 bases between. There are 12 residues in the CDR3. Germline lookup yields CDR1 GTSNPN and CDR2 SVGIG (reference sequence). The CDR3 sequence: CAWSVGAGKQYF. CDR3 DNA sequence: TGTGCCTGGAGTGTAGGCGCGGGGAAACAGTACTTC.

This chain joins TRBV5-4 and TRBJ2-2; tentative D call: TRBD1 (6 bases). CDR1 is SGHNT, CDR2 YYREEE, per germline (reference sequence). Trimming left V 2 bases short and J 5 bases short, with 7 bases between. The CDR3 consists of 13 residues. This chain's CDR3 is CASSLQGTGELFF. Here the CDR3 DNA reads TGTGCCAGCAGCTTACAGGGTACCGGGGAGCTGTTTTTT.